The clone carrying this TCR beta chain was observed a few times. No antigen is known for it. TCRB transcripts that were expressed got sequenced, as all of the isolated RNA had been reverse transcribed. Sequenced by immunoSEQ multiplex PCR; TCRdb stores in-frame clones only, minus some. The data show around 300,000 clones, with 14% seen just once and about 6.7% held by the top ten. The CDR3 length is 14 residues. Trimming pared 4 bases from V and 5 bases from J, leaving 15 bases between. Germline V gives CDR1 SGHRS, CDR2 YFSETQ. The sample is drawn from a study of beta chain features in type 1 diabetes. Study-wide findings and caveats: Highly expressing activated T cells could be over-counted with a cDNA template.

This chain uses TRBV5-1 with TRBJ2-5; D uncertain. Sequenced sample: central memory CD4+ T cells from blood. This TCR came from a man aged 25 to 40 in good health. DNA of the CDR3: TGCGCCAGCAGCACCGGACGAAGGCGGGAGACCCAGTACTTC. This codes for CASSTGRRRETQYF.